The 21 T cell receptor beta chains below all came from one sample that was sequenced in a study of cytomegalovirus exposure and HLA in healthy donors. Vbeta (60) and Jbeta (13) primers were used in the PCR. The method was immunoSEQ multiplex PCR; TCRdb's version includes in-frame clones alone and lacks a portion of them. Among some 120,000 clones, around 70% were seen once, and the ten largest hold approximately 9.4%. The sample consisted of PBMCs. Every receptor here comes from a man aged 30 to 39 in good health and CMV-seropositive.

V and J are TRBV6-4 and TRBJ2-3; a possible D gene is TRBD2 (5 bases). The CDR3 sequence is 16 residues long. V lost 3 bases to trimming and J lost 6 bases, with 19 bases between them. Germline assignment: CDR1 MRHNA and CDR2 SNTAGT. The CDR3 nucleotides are TGTGCCAGCAGTGAGACGGCAGACGCTTCGGGGGATACGCAGTATTTT. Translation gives CASSETADASGDTQYF.

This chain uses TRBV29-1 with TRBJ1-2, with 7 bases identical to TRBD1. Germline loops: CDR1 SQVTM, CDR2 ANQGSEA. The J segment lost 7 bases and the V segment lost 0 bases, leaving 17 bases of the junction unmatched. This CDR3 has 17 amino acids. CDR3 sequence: CSVEDGRQGMMLSGYTF. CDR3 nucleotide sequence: TGCAGCGTTGAAGATGGGCGACAGGGAATGATGTTATCTGGCTACACCTTC.

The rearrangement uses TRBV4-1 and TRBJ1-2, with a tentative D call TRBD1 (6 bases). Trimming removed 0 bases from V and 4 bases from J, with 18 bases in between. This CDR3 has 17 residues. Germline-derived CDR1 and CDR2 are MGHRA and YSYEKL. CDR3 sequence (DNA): TGCGCCAGCAGCCAAGATGCGGGGGCTTCGTTGACCTATGGCTACACCTTC. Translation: CASSQDAGASLTYGYTF.

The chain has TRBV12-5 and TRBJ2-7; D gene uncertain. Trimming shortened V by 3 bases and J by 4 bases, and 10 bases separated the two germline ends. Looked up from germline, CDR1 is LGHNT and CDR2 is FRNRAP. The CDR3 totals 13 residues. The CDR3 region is CASGFAAGYEQYF. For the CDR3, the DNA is TGTGCTAGTGGTTTTGCAGCCGGGTACGAGCAGTACTTC.

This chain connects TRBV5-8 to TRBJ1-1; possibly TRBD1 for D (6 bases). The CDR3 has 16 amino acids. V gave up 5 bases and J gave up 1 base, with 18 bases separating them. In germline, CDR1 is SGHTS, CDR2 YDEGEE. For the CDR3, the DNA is TGTGCCAGCAGATTACAGGGAGTTCAACGGAACACTGAAGCTTTCTTT. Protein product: CASRLQGVQRNTEAFF.

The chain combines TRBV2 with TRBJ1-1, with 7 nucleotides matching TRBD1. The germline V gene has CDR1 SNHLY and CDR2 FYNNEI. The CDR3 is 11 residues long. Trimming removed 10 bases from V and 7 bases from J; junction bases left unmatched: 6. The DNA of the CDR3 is TGTGCCACGGGACAGAAATATGAAGCTTTCTTT. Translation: CATGQKYEAFF.

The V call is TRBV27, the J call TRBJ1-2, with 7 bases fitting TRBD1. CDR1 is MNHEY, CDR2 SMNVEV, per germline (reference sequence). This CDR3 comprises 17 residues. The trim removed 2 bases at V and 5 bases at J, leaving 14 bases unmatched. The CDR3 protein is CASSLGRSVGGVYGYTF. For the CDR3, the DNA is TGTGCCAGCAGTTTAGGTCGGTCCGTAGGGGGCGTGTATGGCTACACCTTC.

CDR3 nucleotide sequence: TGTGCCAGCTCTAAGAGGGGACTAGCGGGAGGGCCTAACATCCCCGGAGATACGCAGTATTTT. It yields the protein CASSKRGLAGGPNIPGDTQYF. V usage is TRBV27 and J usage is TRBJ2-3; 16 positions agree with TRBD2. Germline V gene data show CDR1 as MNHEY and CDR2 as SMNVEV (reference sequence). The J segment lost 5 bases and the V segment lost 8 bases, leaving 22 bases of the junction unmatched. This CDR3 region has 21 residues.

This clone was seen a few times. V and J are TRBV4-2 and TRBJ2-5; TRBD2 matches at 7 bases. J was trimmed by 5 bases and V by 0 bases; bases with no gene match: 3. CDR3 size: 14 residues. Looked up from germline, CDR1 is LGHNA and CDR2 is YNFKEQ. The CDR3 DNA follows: TGTGCCAGCAGCCAAGAATGGGAGGGGGAGACCCAGTACTTC. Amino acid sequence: CASSQEWEGETQYF.

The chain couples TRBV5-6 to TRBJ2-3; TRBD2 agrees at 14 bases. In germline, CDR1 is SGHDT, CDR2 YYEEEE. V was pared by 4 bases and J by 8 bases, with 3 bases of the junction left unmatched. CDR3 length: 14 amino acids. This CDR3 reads CASSTGTSGGTQYF. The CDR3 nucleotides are TGTGCCAGCAGCACCGGGACTAGCGGGGGTACGCAGTATTTT.

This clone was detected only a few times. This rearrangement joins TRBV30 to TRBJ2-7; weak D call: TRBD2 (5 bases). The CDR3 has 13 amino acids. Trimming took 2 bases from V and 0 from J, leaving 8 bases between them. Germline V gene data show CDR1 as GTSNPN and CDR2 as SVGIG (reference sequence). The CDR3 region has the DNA TGTGCCTGGAGTCGCGGGCACTCCTACGAGCAGTACGTC. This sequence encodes CAWSRGHSYEQYV.

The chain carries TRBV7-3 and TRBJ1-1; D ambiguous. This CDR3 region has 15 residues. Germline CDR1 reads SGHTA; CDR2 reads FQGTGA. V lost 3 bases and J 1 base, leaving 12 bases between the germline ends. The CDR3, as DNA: TGTGCCAGCAGCTTGATGTCCGGAGGGAACACTGAAGCTTTCTTT. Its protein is CASSLMSGGNTEAFF.

CDR3 residues: CASSSGLAFQFF. In DNA, the CDR3 is TGTGCCAGCAGCTCGGGACTAGCCTTTCAGTTCTTC. The chain has TRBV7-2 and TRBJ2-1, with 9 positions matching TRBD2. The CDR3 runs 12 residues. Germline trimming cut 4 bases from V and 13 bases from J; bases unmatched to any gene: 5. Germline CDR1 reads SGHTA; CDR2 reads FQGNSA.

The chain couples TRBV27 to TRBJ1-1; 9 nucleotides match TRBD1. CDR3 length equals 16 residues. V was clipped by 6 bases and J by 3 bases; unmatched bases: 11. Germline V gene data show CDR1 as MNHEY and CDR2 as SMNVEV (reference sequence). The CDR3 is CASSTGDRGSDTEAFF. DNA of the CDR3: TGTGCCAGCAGCACCGGTGACAGGGGGTCGGACACTGAAGCTTTCTTT.

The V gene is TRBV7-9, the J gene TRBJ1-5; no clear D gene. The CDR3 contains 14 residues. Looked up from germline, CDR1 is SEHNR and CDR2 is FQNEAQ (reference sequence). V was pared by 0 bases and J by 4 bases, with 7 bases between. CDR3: CASSLAGANQPQHF. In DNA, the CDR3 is TGTGCCAGCAGCTTAGCCGGAGCGAATCAGCCCCAGCATTTT.

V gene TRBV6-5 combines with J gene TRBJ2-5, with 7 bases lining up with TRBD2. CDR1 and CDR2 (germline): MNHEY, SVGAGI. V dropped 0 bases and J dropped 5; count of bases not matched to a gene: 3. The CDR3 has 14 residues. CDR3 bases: TGTGCCAGCAGTTACTCAGGAGCGGGGGAGACCCAGTACTTC. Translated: CASSYSGAGETQYF.

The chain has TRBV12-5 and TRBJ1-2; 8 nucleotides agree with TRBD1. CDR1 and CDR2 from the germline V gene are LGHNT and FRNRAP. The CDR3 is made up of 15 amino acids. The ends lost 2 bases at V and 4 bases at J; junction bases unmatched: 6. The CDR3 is CASGLPRQGSYGYTF. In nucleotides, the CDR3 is TGTGCTAGTGGTTTGCCTCGACAGGGGAGCTATGGCTACACCTTC.

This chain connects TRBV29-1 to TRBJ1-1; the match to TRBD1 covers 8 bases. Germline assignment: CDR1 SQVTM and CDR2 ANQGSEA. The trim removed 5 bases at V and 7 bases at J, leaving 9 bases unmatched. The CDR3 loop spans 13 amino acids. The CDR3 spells CSVLGQGPDEAFF. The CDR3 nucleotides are TGCAGCGTTCTAGGACAGGGCCCCGATGAAGCTTTCTTT.

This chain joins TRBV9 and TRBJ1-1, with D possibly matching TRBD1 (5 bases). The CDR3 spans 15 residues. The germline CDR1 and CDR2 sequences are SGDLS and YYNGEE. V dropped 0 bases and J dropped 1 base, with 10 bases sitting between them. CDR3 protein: CASSVVLGGNTEAFF. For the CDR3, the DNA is TGTGCCAGCAGCGTAGTATTGGGGGGGAACACTGAAGCTTTCTTT. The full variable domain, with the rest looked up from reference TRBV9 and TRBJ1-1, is DSGVTQTPKHLITATGQRVTLRCSPRSGDLSVYWYQQSLDQGLQFLIQYYNGEERAKGNILERFSAQQFPDLHSELNLSSLELGDSALYFCASSVVLGGNTEAFFGQGTRLTVV.

CDR3 nucleotides: TGTGCCAGCAGCCCGGCCAGCGACTACGAGCAGTACGTC. Its translation is CASSPASDYEQYV. V and J are TRBV28 and TRBJ2-7; D remains unclear. CDR1 is MDHEN and CDR2 is SYDVKM in the germline V gene. This CDR3 is built from 13 residues. Between the trimmed V and J ends, which lost 6 bases and 3 bases, there was a span of 12 bases.

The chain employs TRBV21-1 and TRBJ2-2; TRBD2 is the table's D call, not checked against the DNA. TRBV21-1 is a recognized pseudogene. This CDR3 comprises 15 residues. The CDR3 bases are TGTGCCAGCACCCCGGATCCGACCGGGACCGGGGAGCTGTTTTTT. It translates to CASTPDPTGTGELFF.